A single sample is the source of the 24 T cell receptor beta chains below, sequenced in a study of T cells in Graves' hyperthyroidism and ophthalmopathy (dated by TCRdb to about 2019). Receptor amplification or capture employed multiplex PCR. Instrument on record: Illumina HiSeq 2000. TCR beta CDR3 regions were amplified from RNA transcripts. The first round of RT-PCR for the TCR CDR3 was performed with the HTBI primer set and the Qiagen OneStep RT-PCR kit. Starting from the raw public reads, TCRdb applied fastp trimming at Q25, assembled clones with MiXCR and retained in-frame beta chains. Each record represents a unique CDR3 protein, reported with the most common genes and DNA among its rows. The sample yields roughly 99,000 distinct CDR3 sequences; 16% were counted once. About 44% of the sample belongs to the ten largest clones. Sequencing used blood. These receptors originate from a woman aged 50 to 65 with Graves' hyperthyroidism.

The chain links TRBV11-2 to TRBJ2-7; D remains unclear. Germline V lookup: CDR1 SGHAT, CDR2 FQNNGV. The CDR3 consists of 15 residues. V dropped 2 bases and J dropped 4 bases, with 15 bases sitting between them. The CDR3 region has the DNA TGTGCCAGCAGCTTAAATCTGGGCCCCCGGTACGAGCAGTACTTC. Protein product: CASSLNLGPRYEQYF.

This clonotype was counted at least ten times. The chain carries TRBV19 and TRBJ1-5, with TRBD1 matching 7 bases. Trimming removed 0 bases from V and 2 bases from J; junction bases left unmatched: 7. CDR3 length equals 17 residues. CDR1 and CDR2 from the germline V gene are LNHDA and SQIVND (reference sequence). CDR3 protein: CASSIEAGGFGNQPQHF. CDR3 sequence (DNA): TGTGCCAGTAGTATAGAAGCAGGGGGATTCGGCAATCAGCCCCAGCATTTT. The entire variable domain, with the rest obtained from reference TRBV19 and TRBJ1-5, is as follows: DGGITQSPKYLFRKEGQNVTLSCEQNLNHDAMYWYRQDPGQGLRLIYYSQIVNDFQKGDIAEGYSVSREKKESFPLTVTSAQKNPTAFYLCASSIEAGGFGNQPQHFGDGTRLSIL.

This clonotype was seen at least ten times. V and J are TRBV20-1 and TRBJ1-4; D gene unclear. V lost 5 bases and J lost 7, with 5 bases in between. CDR3 size: 10 residues. Germline loops: CDR1 DFQATT, CDR2 SNEGSKA (reference sequence). DNA of the CDR3: TGCAGTGCTTTGGGTGAAAAACTGTTTTTT. This translates into CSALGEKLFF.

This clonotype occurred a few times. The CDR3, as DNA: TGTGCCAGTAGCAGGGGAGATGGCTCCTACAATGAGCAGTTCTTC. Protein sequence: CASSRGDGSYNEQFF. The chain couples TRBV19 to TRBJ2-1; weak D call: TRBD1 (6 bases). The germline V gene encodes CDR1 LNHDA and CDR2 SQIVND (reference sequence). The CDR3 sequence is 15 residues long. Trimming took 6 bases from V and 0 from J, leaving 12 bases between them.

This clonotype was detected only a few times. V gene TRBV30 combines with J gene TRBJ1-1; 7 nucleotides agree with TRBD1. The CDR3 extends over 12 amino acids. Germline V CDR1 and CDR2: GTSNPN, SVGIG (reference sequence). The V segment lost 4 bases and the J segment 1 base; nucleotides outside the gene matches: 0. As DNA, the CDR3 is TGTGCCTGGACAGGGGGGAACACTGAAGCTTTCTTT. Protein: CAWTGGNTEAFF.

V is TRBV11-2 and J is TRBJ2-4, with 10 bases aligning to TRBD2. After removal of 0 bases from V and 7 bases from J, the junction contained 9 bases not matched to a gene. This CDR3 spans 17 amino acids. Per germline, CDR1 SGHAT and CDR2 FQNNGV. The CDR3 DNA follows: TGTGCCAGCAGCTTAGATGTGGCTAGCGGGAGATGGAACATTCAGTACTTC. Translating gives CASSLDVASGRWNIQYF.

CDR3 loop: CASSVNIQHEQFF. The CDR3 DNA reads as TGCGCCAGCAGCGTCAATATCCAGCATGAGCAGTTCTTC. The chain uses TRBV5-1 and TRBJ2-1; D gene uncertain. Trimming pared 4 bases from V and 8 bases from J, leaving 13 bases between. Germline V gene lookup returns CDR1 SGHRS and CDR2 YFSETQ. The CDR3 runs 13 residues.

This clonotype came up many times. This chain links TRBV12-3 or TRBV12-4 with TRBJ2-2, with D perhaps TRBD2 (9 bases). Deletions cut 7 bases from V and 6 bases from J, with 18 bases between. This CDR3 has 15 residues. The CDR3 here is CASTPGGGRAGELFF. As DNA, the CDR3 is TGTGCCAGCACCCCAGGGGGCGGGAGGGCCGGGGAGCTGTTTTTT.

This clonotype was seen at least ten times. The CDR3, as DNA: TGCAGTGCTGCCCCTCTTGGAAACACCATATATTTT. It encodes CSAAPLGNTIYF. The chain is built from TRBV20-1 and TRBJ1-3; D is undetermined. The V end lost 5 bases, the J end lost 3 bases, and 8 bases lay between the germline ends. CDR1 is DFQATT and CDR2 is SNEGSKA in the germline V gene (reference sequence). This CDR3 has 12 residues.

This clonotype came up many times. V usage is TRBV29-1 and J usage is TRBJ2-7; no clear D gene. The V gene lost 8 bases and the J gene lost 0 bases, with 8 bases spanning the gap. This CDR3 comprises 11 residues. Per germline, CDR1 SQVTM and CDR2 ANQGSEA. The CDR3 sequence is CSIRHSYEQYF. The CDR3 nucleotides read TGCAGCATAAGGCACTCCTACGAGCAGTACTTC.

The sample holds many counts of this clonotype. The V gene is TRBV29-1, the J gene TRBJ2-5; D tentatively fits TRBD1 or TRBD2 (5 bases each). Trimming removed 2 bases at V and 2 bases at J, with 15 bases between. The CDR3 totals 15 residues. Per germline, CDR1 SQVTM and CDR2 ANQGSEA. The CDR3: CSVETGTEEQETQYF. As DNA, the CDR3 is TGCAGCGTTGAAACCGGGACCGAGGAACAAGAGACCCAGTACTTC.

This clonotype has just a few counts. The J gene is TRBJ2-5, the V gene TRBV12-3 or TRBV12-4; maybe TRBD1 (5 bases). The CDR3 loop spans 14 amino acids. The germline V and J ends were trimmed by 3 bases and 4 bases, with 12 bases remaining between them. CDR3 region: CASSFKRGLETQYF. CDR3 nucleotides: TGTGCCAGCAGTTTCAAAAGGGGTCTAGAGACCCAGTACTTC.

This clonotype has ten or more counts. This chain links TRBV5-1 with TRBJ1-1, with TRBD1 identical over 9 bases. This CDR3 has 15 residues. Germline CDR1 reads SGHRS; CDR2 reads YFSETQ. The junction had 4 bases not matched to a gene; V was cut back by 4 bases and J by 0 bases. The CDR3 region is CASSRTGDMNTEAFF. The CDR3 DNA sequence: TGCGCCAGCAGCCGGACAGGGGATATGAACACTGAAGCTTTCTTT. Complete variable domain (other parts from reference TRBV5-1 and TRBJ1-1): KAGVTQTPRYLIKTRGQQVTLSCSPISGHRSVSWYQQTPGQGLQFLFEYFSETQRNKGNFPGRFSGRQFSNSRSEMNVSTLELGDSALYLCASSRTGDMNTEAFFGQGTRLTVV.

The table lists this clonotype with many counts. Just one base apart from a much larger clone, this may be a read error. This sequence joins TRBV6-1 and TRBJ1-5, with D uncertain. The CDR3 runs to 16 residues. The V gene's germline CDR1 is MNHNS and CDR2 SASEGT. CDR3 in DNA: TGTGCCGGCAGTGAATTTACATCCCCGAAGGGTCAGCCCCAGCATTTT. Protein sequence: CAGSEFTSPKGQPQHF.

This clonotype has at least ten counts. This sequence joins TRBV7-9 and TRBJ1-1, with a tentative D call TRBD1 (5 bases). The CDR3 contains 18 residues. From germline, CDR1 is SEHNR and CDR2 FQNEAQ (reference sequence). V was cut by 1 base and J by 4 bases, with 22 bases left in between. CDR3 loop: CASSLDPWKGRTGTEAFF. Written as DNA, the CDR3 is TGTGCCAGCAGCTTAGATCCCTGGAAGGGGCGGACTGGCACTGAAGCTTTCTTT.

This clonotype was recorded at least ten times. This rearrangement joins TRBV5-8 to TRBJ1-4; D gene uncertain. V dropped 0 bases and J dropped 5 bases, with 8 bases sitting between them. The CDR3 is 14 residues long. Germline assignment: CDR1 SGHTS and CDR2 YDEGEE. The CDR3 here is CASSLGGLNEKLFF. The CDR3 DNA reads as TGTGCCAGCAGCTTGGGAGGCCTAAATGAAAAACTGTTTTTT.

This clonotype was counted many times. The V gene is TRBV19, the J gene TRBJ2-7, with D perhaps matching TRBD2 (5 bases). The CDR3 sequence is 11 residues long. CDR1 is LNHDA and CDR2 is SQIVND in the germline V gene (reference sequence). Trimming took off 6 bases at V and 3 bases at J, with 6 bases between the two ends. In DNA, the CDR3 is TGTGCCAGTAGCGGACTCTACGAGCAGTACTTC. As protein: CASSGLYEQYF.

V and J are TRBV27 and TRBJ1-1; D is uncertain. CDR1 MNHEY and CDR2 SMNVEV come from the germline V gene (reference sequence). V lost 5 bases to trimming and J lost 5 bases, with 27 bases between them. This CDR3 is built from 18 residues. The CDR3 DNA reads TGTGCCAGCAGTCCCAGGTGGTCGTCAGGCCCGCTTAAAACTGAAGCTTTCTTT. It specifies CASSPRWSSGPLKTEAFF.

This clonotype was counted at least ten times. This chain links TRBV3-1 with TRBJ1-1; D remains ambiguous. Trimming took 1 base from V and 10 from J, leaving 16 bases between them. Germline CDR1 reads LGHDT; CDR2 reads YNNKEL (reference sequence). This CDR3 is built from 14 residues. In DNA form, the CDR3 reads TGTGCCAGCAGCCAAGCCCTGGCTTCCCCCGGAGCTTTCTTT. As protein: CASSQALASPGAFF. The full variable domain, rest sourced from reference TRBV3-1 and TRBJ1-1, is DTAVSQTPKYLVTQMGNDKSIKCEQNLGHDTMYWYKQDSKKFLKIMFSYNNKELIINETVPNRFSPKSPDKAHLNLHINSLELGDSAVYFCASSQALASPGAFFGQGTRLTVV.

This clonotype was found many times. The chain carries TRBV29-1 and TRBJ1-2, with D perhaps matching TRBD1 (5 bases). V gave up 4 bases and J gave up 5 bases, with 8 bases separating them. The CDR3 sequence is 11 residues long. Germline V gene lookup returns CDR1 SQVTM and CDR2 ANQGSEA. CDR3 DNA sequence: TGCAGCGTTGGAGGGGATTATGGCTACACCTTC. Translated: CSVGGDYGYTF.

This clonotype was detected only a few times. The junction shows a germline mismatch at one end, possibly a read error. The chain uses TRBV4-2 and TRBJ1-3; tentatively, D is TRBD1 (6 bases). This CDR3 is built from 19 residues. The germline V gene has CDR1 LGHNA and CDR2 YNFKEQ. The CDR3 bases are TGTGCCAGCAGCCAAGATCGGGGCGGGACACCGCTCGCTGGAAACGCCATATATTTT. It translates to CASSQDRGGTPLAGNAIYF.

J is TRBJ1-2 and V is TRBV5-6; D is undetermined. The germline V gene has CDR1 SGHDT and CDR2 YYEEEE. The V end lost 1 base, the J end lost 5 bases, and 15 bases lay between the germline ends. The CDR3 is made up of 15 amino acids. CDR3 in amino acids: CASSLRADRSYGYTF. CDR3 DNA sequence: TGTGCCAGCAGCTTGAGGGCAGACCGTTCTTATGGCTACACCTTC.

This clonotype was seen ten or more times. DNA of the CDR3: TGTGCCAGCAGCCTTAGCGGTGCCTACAATGAGCAGTTCTTC. It is translated as CASSLSGAYNEQFF. The genes are TRBV11-3 and TRBJ2-1; possible D gene TRBD2, 6 bases. The CDR3 loop spans 14 amino acids. The germline CDR1 and CDR2 sequences are SGHNT and YENEEA. V was pared by 5 bases and J by 2 bases, with 10 bases between.

This rearrangement joins TRBV20-1 to TRBJ1-3; D is perhaps TRBD1 (5 bases). Germline V lookup: CDR1 DFQATT, CDR2 SNEGSKA (reference sequence). V was pared by 1 base and J by 4 bases, with 11 bases between. The CDR3 length is 14 residues. For the CDR3, the DNA is TGCAGTGCTAGAGCGAGGGGACCAGGAAACACCATATATTTT. Amino acids: CSARARGPGNTIYF.